The sequence of this T cell receptor beta chain was determined in a study of regulatory T cells in long-lasting Graves disease. Study details: Recently diagnosed Graves' patients had received antithyroid drugs for under 3 months. Study results and caveats: Having only a small sample size may have limited accuracy. Persistent cases favored TRBV28, TRBJ1-2 and TRBJ2-5.

V shed 0 bases and J shed 8 bases, with 9 bases lying between them. The germline V gene has CDR1 SGHRS and CDR2 YFSETQ. The CDR3 spans 13 residues. Time point in this sample: newly diagnosed GD, antithyroid drugs for less than 3 months. The TCR library used RNA extracted from PBMCs. Arm-PCR with iRepertoire HTBI primers amplified the CDR3 regions for these TCR beta libraries. TCRdb used MiXCR to reprocess the multiplex PCR reads, holding one entry per CDR3 protein. Of a few hundred thousand distinct CDR3 sequences listed, 11% to 15% are singletons. This clonotype was seen a handful of times. Its antigen is not known. These same data were also listed under a study on T cells in Graves' hyperthyroidism and ophthalmopathy. That paper notes: An initial round of RT-PCR targeting the TCR CDR3 relied on the HTBI primer set.

The TCR was taken from a woman aged 45 to 65 with Graves disease. The chain has TRBV5-1 and TRBJ2-4; D is undetermined. The input for sequencing was peripheral blood mononuclear cells (PBMCs), taken at new diagnosis, from a patient treated with antithyroid drugs. The CDR3 reads CASSLGYPDIQYF. CDR3 bases: TGCGCCAGCAGCTTGGGATACCCTGACATTCAGTACTTC. The full variable domain, rest sourced from reference TRBV5-1 and TRBJ2-4, is KAGVTQTPRYLIKTRGQQVTLSCSPISGHRSVSWYQQTPGQGLQFLFEYFSETQRNKGNFPGRFSGRQFSNSRSEMNVSTLELGDSALYLCASSLGYPDIQYFGAGTRLSVL.